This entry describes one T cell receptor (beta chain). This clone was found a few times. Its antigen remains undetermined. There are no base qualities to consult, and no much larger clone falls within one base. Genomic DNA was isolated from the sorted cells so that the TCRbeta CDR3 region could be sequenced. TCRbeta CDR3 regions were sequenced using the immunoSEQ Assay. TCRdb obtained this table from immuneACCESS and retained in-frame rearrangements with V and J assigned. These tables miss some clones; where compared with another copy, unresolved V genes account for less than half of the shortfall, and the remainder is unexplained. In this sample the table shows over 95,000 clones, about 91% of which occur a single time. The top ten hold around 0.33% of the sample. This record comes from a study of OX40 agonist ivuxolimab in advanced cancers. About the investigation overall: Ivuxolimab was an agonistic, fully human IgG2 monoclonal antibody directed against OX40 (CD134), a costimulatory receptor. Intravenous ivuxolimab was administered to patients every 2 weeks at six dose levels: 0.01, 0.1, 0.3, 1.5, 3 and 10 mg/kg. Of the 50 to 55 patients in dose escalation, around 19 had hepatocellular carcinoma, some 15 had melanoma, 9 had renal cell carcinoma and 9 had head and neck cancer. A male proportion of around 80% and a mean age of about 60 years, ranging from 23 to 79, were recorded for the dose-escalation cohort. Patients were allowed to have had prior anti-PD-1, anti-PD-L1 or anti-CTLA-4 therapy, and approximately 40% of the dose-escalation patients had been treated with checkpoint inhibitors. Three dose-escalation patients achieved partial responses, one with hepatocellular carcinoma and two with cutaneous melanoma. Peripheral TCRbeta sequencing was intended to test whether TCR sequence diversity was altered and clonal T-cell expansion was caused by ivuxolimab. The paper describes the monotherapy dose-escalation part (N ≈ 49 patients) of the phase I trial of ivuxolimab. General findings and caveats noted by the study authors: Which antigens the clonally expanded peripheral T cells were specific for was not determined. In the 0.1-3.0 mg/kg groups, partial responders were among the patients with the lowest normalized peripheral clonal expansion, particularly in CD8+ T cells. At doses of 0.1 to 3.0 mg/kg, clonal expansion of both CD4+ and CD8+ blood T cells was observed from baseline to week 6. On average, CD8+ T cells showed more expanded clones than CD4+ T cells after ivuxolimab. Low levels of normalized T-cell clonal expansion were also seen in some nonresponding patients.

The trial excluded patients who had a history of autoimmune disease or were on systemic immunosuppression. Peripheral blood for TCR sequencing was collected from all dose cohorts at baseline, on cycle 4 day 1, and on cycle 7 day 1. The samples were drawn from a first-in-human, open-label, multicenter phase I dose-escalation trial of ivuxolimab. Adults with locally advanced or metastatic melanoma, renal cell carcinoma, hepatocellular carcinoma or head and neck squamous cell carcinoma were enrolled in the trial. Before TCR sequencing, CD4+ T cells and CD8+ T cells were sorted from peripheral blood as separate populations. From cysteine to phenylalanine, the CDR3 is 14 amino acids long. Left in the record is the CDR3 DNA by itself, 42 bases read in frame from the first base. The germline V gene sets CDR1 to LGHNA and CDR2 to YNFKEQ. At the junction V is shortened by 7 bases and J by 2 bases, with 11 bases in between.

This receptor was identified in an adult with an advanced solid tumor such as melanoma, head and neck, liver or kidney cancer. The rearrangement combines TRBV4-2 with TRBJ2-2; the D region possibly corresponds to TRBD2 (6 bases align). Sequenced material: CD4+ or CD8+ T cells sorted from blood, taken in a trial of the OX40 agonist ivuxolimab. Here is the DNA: TGTGCCAGCACGGGACTGGCAAACACCGGGGAGCTGTTTTTT. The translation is CASTGLANTGELFF.